The next 32 T cell receptor beta chains were all read from a single sample in a study of blood T cell repertoires in COVID-19. Assay: immunoSEQ multiplex PCR; the TCRdb copy retains only in-frame clones and omits some. The table lists over 100,000 clones, roughly 89% of them singletons. Sequenced material: peripheral blood. The receptors originated from a human donor with acute or convalescent COVID-19. The donor label of this sample is uncertain.

This chain joins TRBV6-6 and TRBJ1-1, with 8 bases fitting TRBD1. This CDR3 is built from 15 residues. The junction had 6 bases not matched to a gene; V was cut back by 6 bases and J by 0 bases. Per germline, CDR1 MNHNY and CDR2 SVGAGI (reference sequence). CDR3 sequence: CASRTDRGLNTEAFF. CDR3 DNA sequence: TGTGCCAGCAGAACCGACAGGGGTTTGAACACTGAAGCTTTCTTT.

V and J are TRBV10-3 and TRBJ1-1, with 8 bases matching TRBD1. The V and J ends lost 2 bases and 5 bases, in that order; junction bases with no gene match: 7. The CDR3 consists of 15 residues. Germline V lookup: CDR1 ENHRY, CDR2 SYGVKD. The DNA for the CDR3 is TGTGCCATCAGTGAGAACAGGGGGGGAGAAACTGAAGCTTTCTTT. Translating it yields CAISENRGGETEAFF.

The V and J genes are TRBV19 and TRBJ1-1; D is perhaps TRBD1 (5 bases). The CDR3 totals 14 residues. V lost 3 bases to trimming and J lost 1 base, with 9 bases between them. Looked up from germline, CDR1 is LNHDA and CDR2 is SQIVND (reference sequence). The CDR3 DNA reads TGTGCCAGTAGTATTCTTAGGGGGAACACTGAAGCTTTCTTT. Protein sequence: CASSILRGNTEAFF.

The V gene is TRBV9, the J gene TRBJ1-2, with a tentative D call TRBD1 (6 bases). CDR1 is SGDLS, CDR2 YYNGEE, per germline. V lost 4 bases, J lost 0 bases, and 13 bases lay in between. The CDR3 loop spans 15 amino acids. The CDR3 DNA reads TGTGCCAGCAGCCAAACAGGGACCTCTAACTATGGCTACACCTTC. It encodes CASSQTGTSNYGYTF. Combining the CDR3 with reference TRBV9 and TRBJ1-2 gives the whole variable domain DSGVTQTPKHLITATGQRVTLRCSPRSGDLSVYWYQQSLDQGLQFLIQYYNGEERAKGNILERFSAQQFPDLHSELNLSSLELGDSALYFCASSQTGTSNYGYTFGSGTRLTVV.

V and J are TRBV5-6 and TRBJ2-7; TRBD1 agrees at 12 bases. Trimming removed 0 bases from V and 9 bases from J; junction bases left unmatched: 7. The germline V gene encodes CDR1 SGHDT and CDR2 YYEEEE. The CDR3 is 15 amino acids. The CDR3 loop reads CASSLDGTGGAGQYF. DNA of the CDR3: TGTGCCAGCAGCTTGGACGGGACAGGGGGCGCCGGGCAGTACTTC.

V gene TRBV9 combines with J gene TRBJ1-6; TRBD1 matches 8 bases. CDR1 is SGDLS and CDR2 is YYNGEE in the germline V gene. The CDR3 extends over 14 amino acids. The J segment lost 8 bases and the V segment lost 5 bases, leaving 6 bases of the junction unmatched. The CDR3 coding sequence is TGTGCCAGCAGTGCCGGACAGGGCTATTCACCCCTCCACTTT. Amino acids: CASSAGQGYSPLHF.

The J gene is TRBJ2-1, the V gene TRBV6-5; D uncertain. V gave up 7 bases and J gave up 1 base, with 8 bases separating them. The CDR3 spans 13 residues. Germline V gene data show CDR1 as MNHEY and CDR2 as SVGAGI. CDR3 region: CASTYQSYNEQFF. CDR3 sequence (DNA): TGTGCCAGCACTTATCAATCCTACAATGAGCAGTTCTTC.

V and J are TRBV5-4 and TRBJ1-2; 7 nucleotides match TRBD1. This CDR3 has 13 residues. V trimming: 0 bases; J trimming: 7 bases; junction bases outside the gene matches: 3. CDR1 is SGHNT and CDR2 is YYREEE in the germline V gene (reference sequence). The DNA of the CDR3 is TGTGCCAGCAGCTTGGGACAGGGTCGTGGCTACACCTTC. Protein sequence: CASSLGQGRGYTF.

This clone appeared once. The rearrangement uses TRBV12-3 or TRBV12-4 and TRBJ1-1; TRBD1 agrees at 7 bases. The CDR3 covers 12 residues. After removal of 4 bases from V and 5 bases from J, the junction contained 1 base not matched to a gene. The CDR3 sequence is CASSSQGTEAFF. DNA for the CDR3: TGTGCCAGCAGTTCACAGGGGACTGAAGCTTTCTTT.

The V call is TRBV30, the J call TRBJ1-5; no clear D. This CDR3 region has 13 residues. V lost 1 base and J lost 6, with 10 bases in between. In germline, CDR1 is GTSNPN, CDR2 SVGIG (reference sequence). The CDR3 coding sequence is TGTGCCTGGAGTGACGTCGAGGGTCAGCCCCAGCATTTT. Protein: CAWSDVEGQPQHF.

This rearrangement joins TRBV5-3 to TRBJ2-7; D is perhaps TRBD2 (6 bases). TRBV5-3 is annotated as an ORF whose role is uncertain. The V gene lost 1 base and the J gene lost 6 bases, with 14 bases spanning the gap. This CDR3 has 14 residues. The DNA of the CDR3 is TGTGCCAGAAGCTTGCGGGACTTCAATCCCGAGCAGTACTTC. This encodes CARSLRDFNPEQYF.

The chain joins TRBV6-1 to TRBJ1-1; TRBD1 might be the D (6 bases). V shed 3 bases and J shed 3 bases, with 11 bases lying between them. Germline V gene sequence: CDR1 MNHNS, CDR2 SASEGT. CDR3 length: 14 amino acids. CDR3 in amino acids: CASSDRGLDTEAFF. CDR3 nucleotides: TGTGCCAGCAGTGACAGGGGTTTGGACACTGAAGCTTTCTTT.

This clone was picked up a small number of times. V and J are TRBV2 and TRBJ1-5, with D perhaps matching TRBD1 (6 bases). This CDR3 contains 15 residues. From germline, CDR1 is SNHLY and CDR2 FYNNEI. Trimming shortened V by 2 bases and J by 2 bases, and 10 bases separated the two germline ends. CDR3 protein: CASSEQGSGNQPQHF. The DNA for the CDR3 is TGTGCCAGCAGTGAACAGGGGAGTGGCAATCAGCCCCAGCATTTT.

In DNA, the CDR3 is TGTGCCACCGGGGGGGAGACCCAGTACTTC. Its protein is CATGGETQYF. V is TRBV3-1 (or the pseudogene TRBV3-2) and J is TRBJ2-5; 7 positions agree with TRBD2. The length of the CDR3 is 10 residues. Germline loops: CDR1 LGHDT, CDR2 YNNKEL (reference sequence). Losses at the gene ends were 10 bases for V and 5 bases for J; bases not matched to a gene: 1.

CDR3 region: CASSWGLGEQFF. The CDR3, as DNA: TGTGCCAGCAGTTGGGGACTAGGTGAGCAGTTCTTC. The chain uses TRBV6-2 or TRBV6-3 and TRBJ2-1, with 8 bases identical to TRBD2. Trimming took 4 bases from V and 9 from J; bases not matched to a gene: 2. Germline assignment: CDR1 MNHEY and CDR2 SVGEGT. CDR3 size: 12 residues.

This clone was seen only a few times. The DNA for the CDR3 is TGTGCCAGCAGTCCCTTCGGCAGGGCGTCCTACAATGAGCAGTTCTTC. Translated: CASSPFGRASYNEQFF. The chain joins TRBV6-2 or TRBV6-3 to TRBJ2-1; tentative D call: TRBD1 (5 bases). Germline CDR1 is MNHEY and CDR2 is SVGEGT. The CDR3 totals 16 residues. Trimming cost V 5 bases and J 1 base, with 15 bases left between them.

The rearrangement links TRBV4-3 to TRBJ2-1; 13 nucleotides match TRBD2. The junction had 5 bases not matched to a gene; V was cut back by 4 bases and J by 8 bases. Germline V lookup: CDR1 LGHNA, CDR2 YSLEER. There are 15 residues in the CDR3. The chain's CDR3 is CASSPGTSGMYEQFF. The CDR3 region has the DNA TGCGCCAGCAGCCCGGGGACTAGCGGGATGTATGAGCAGTTCTTC.

The genes are TRBV6-5 and TRBJ1-2, with D possibly being TRBD1 (6 bases). The CDR3 is made up of 14 amino acids. Trimming stripped 0 bases from V and 7 bases from J, with 12 bases between. Germline loops: CDR1 MNHEY, CDR2 SVGAGI. DNA of the CDR3: TGTGCCAGCAGTTACTCTTTCAGGGGTGGTGGCTACACCTTC. Amino acid sequence: CASSYSFRGGGYTF.

The rearrangement uses TRBV7-9 and TRBJ1-1; D may be TRBD1 (6 bases). Germline loops: CDR1 SEHNR, CDR2 FQNEAQ (reference sequence). Trimming pared 5 bases from V and 11 bases from J, leaving 15 bases between. The CDR3 extends over 12 amino acids. CDR3 nucleotides: TGTGCCAGCAGCCCCAGGGGCTTGGCGGCTTTCTTT. Its protein is CASSPRGLAAFF.

V is TRBV6-2 or TRBV6-3 and J is TRBJ1-1, with D possibly matching TRBD1 (6 bases). Germline V gene lookup returns CDR1 MNHEY and CDR2 SVGEGT. This CDR3 spans 16 amino acids. V dropped 2 bases and J dropped 5 bases, with 18 bases sitting between them. CDR3 bases: TGTGCCAGCAGTTACGTCTCCGGGGGGCCATTTACTGAAGCTTTCTTT. It yields the protein CASSYVSGGPFTEAFF.

The chain employs TRBV5-6 and TRBJ1-3; the match to TRBD1 covers 9 bases. V dropped 9 bases and J dropped 0; count of bases not matched to a gene: 13. CDR1 SGHDT and CDR2 YYEEEE come from the germline V gene. The length of the CDR3 is 17 residues. This CDR3 is CATARGQGLGSGNTIYF. CDR3 nucleotide sequence: TGTGCCACAGCCCGGGGACAGGGTTTAGGCTCTGGAAACACCATATATTTT.

V is TRBV5-5 and J is TRBJ2-1; D remains ambiguous. The CDR3 contains 15 residues. Looked up from germline, CDR1 is SGHKS and CDR2 is YYEKEE (reference sequence). Trimming removed 2 bases at V and 5 bases at J, with 14 bases between. CDR3 nucleotides: TGTGCCAGCAGCTTCCAACCAAACCTAAACAATGAGCAGTTCTTC. Encoded protein: CASSFQPNLNNEQFF.

This chain links TRBV19 with TRBJ2-1, with TRBD2 matching over 7 bases. The V gene's germline CDR1 is LNHDA and CDR2 SQIVND (reference sequence). J lost 8 bases, V lost 7 bases, and 8 bases had no gene match. This CDR3 contains 13 residues. CDR3 bases: TGTGCCAGTAAAAAGCGGGACGGGTATGAGCAGTTCTTC. The encoded protein is CASKKRDGYEQFF. Supplemented by reference TRBV19 and TRBJ2-1, the full variable domain reads DGGITQSPKYLFRKEGQNVTLSCEQNLNHDAMYWYRQDPGQGLRLIYYSQIVNDFQKGDIAEGYSVSREKKESFPLTVTSAQKNPTAFYLCASKKRDGYEQFFGPGTRLTVL.

The chain employs TRBV4-2 and TRBJ1-4, with D possibly TRBD1 on 5 matching bases. The V end was cut by 4 bases, the J end by 8 bases, with 17 bases between. CDR1 LGHNA and CDR2 YNFKEQ come from the germline V gene. CDR3 length: 15 amino acids. CDR3 in amino acids: CASSLGHSEREKLFF. CDR3 sequence (DNA): TGTGCCAGCAGCCTAGGACACTCCGAGAGGGAAAAACTGTTTTTT.

The chain employs TRBV28 and TRBJ1-4; D is possibly TRBD1 (5 bases). CDR3 length equals 16 residues. Trimming stripped 5 bases from V and 5 bases from J, with 18 bases between. The germline V gene encodes CDR1 MDHEN and CDR2 SYDVKM. The CDR3 coding sequence is TGTGCCAGCAGTCCAATCTTGACAGAGAAGAATGAAAAACTGTTTTTT. Its protein is CASSPILTEKNEKLFF.

This sequence joins TRBV4-1 and TRBJ2-3; 9 bases agree with TRBD2. Per the germline V gene, CDR1 is MGHRA and CDR2 is YSYEKL. The ends lost 4 bases at V and 1 base at J; junction bases unmatched: 3. The CDR3 has 15 amino acids. CDR3 nucleotides: TGCGCCAGCAGCCCACGACTAGCGGGCACAGATACGCAGTATTTT. Its protein product is CASSPRLAGTDTQYF.

This clone was counted a single time. This chain connects TRBV7-8 to TRBJ1-1; no clear D. The V end was cut by 3 bases, the J end by 5 bases, with 19 bases between. The CDR3 totals 16 residues. Germline CDR1 SGHVS, CDR2 FQNEAQ. The CDR3, as DNA: TGTGCCAGCAGCTTGTCCATGGGGAAAGGGAGGACTGAAGCTTTCTTT. Protein sequence: CASSLSMGKGRTEAFF.

V gene TRBV7-3 combines with J gene TRBJ2-1; 7 nucleotides align to TRBD2. With 2 bases clipped from V and 3 bases from J, the junction kept 1 base outside the gene matches. Germline V gene sequence: CDR1 SGHTA, CDR2 FQGTGA. The CDR3 has 14 amino acids. The DNA for the CDR3 is TGTGCCAGCAGCTTAGGCGGGGGCTACAATGAGCAGTTCTTC. This sequence encodes CASSLGGGYNEQFF.

This clone came up a few times. This chain connects TRBV28 to TRBJ1-6; D is perhaps TRBD1 (5 bases). The CDR3 has 16 residues. Per the germline V gene, CDR1 is MDHEN and CDR2 is SYDVKM. V lost 5 bases, J lost 1 base, and 12 bases lay in between. The CDR3 coding sequence is TGTGCCAGCAGTCAGGTGGGGGGTTCCTATAATTCACCCCTCCACTTT. Translation: CASSQVGGSYNSPLHF.

This chain uses TRBV4-3 with TRBJ1-2, with D perhaps matching TRBD1 (5 bases). The CDR3 is 15 amino acids. Trimming shortened V by 0 bases and J by 2 bases, and 10 bases separated the two germline ends. Per germline, CDR1 LGHNA and CDR2 YSLEER. The CDR3 reads CASSQDDRANYGYTF. In DNA form, the CDR3 reads TGCGCCAGCAGCCAAGATGACAGAGCCAACTATGGCTACACCTTC.

This clone was counted once. This rearrangement joins TRBV5-4 to TRBJ1-1; a weak D match, TRBD1 (6 bases). CDR3 length: 15 amino acids. Trimming left V 5 bases short and J 1 base short, with 15 bases between. The germline V gene has CDR1 SGHNT and CDR2 YYREEE (reference sequence). CDR3 amino acids: CASRSRQEPNTEAFF. In nucleotides, the CDR3 is TGTGCCAGCAGATCTCGACAGGAACCGAACACTGAAGCTTTCTTT.

The chain recombines TRBV9 with TRBJ2-5; 9 nucleotides line up with TRBD2. The ends lost 0 bases at V and 5 bases at J; junction bases unmatched: 8. The CDR3 has 16 amino acids. CDR1 is SGDLS and CDR2 is YYNGEE in the germline V gene. CDR3 DNA sequence: TGTGCCAGCAGCGTAGACGGCGCGGGAGGGAAGGAGACCCAGTACTTC. It translates to CASSVDGAGGKETQYF. The full variable domain, rest sourced from reference TRBV9 and TRBJ2-5, is DSGVTQTPKHLITATGQRVTLRCSPRSGDLSVYWYQQSLDQGLQFLIQYYNGEERAKGNILERFSAQQFPDLHSELNLSSLELGDSALYFCASSVDGAGGKETQYFGPGTRLLVL.